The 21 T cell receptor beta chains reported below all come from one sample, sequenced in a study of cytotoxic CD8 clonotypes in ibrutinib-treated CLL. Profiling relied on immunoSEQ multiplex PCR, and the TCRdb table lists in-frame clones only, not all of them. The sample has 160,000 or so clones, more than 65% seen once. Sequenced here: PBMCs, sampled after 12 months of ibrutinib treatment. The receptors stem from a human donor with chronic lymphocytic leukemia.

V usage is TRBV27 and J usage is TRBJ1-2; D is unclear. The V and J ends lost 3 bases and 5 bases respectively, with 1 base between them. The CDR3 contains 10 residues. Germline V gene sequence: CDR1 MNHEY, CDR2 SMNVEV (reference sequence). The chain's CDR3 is CASSLYGYTF. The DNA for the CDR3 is TGTGCCAGCAGTTTGTATGGCTACACCTTC.

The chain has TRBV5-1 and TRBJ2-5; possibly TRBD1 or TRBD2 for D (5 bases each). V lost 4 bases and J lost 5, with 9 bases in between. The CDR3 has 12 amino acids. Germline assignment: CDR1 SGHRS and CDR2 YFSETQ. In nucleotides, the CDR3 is TGCGCCAGCAGCGGGGACCTGGAGACCCAGTACTTC. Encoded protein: CASSGDLETQYF.

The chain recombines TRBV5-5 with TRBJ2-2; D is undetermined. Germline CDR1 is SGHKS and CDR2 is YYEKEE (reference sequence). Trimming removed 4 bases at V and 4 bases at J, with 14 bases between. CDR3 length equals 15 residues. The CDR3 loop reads CASSLLELTTGELFF. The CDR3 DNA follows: TGTGCCAGCAGCCTCTTGGAGCTGACCACCGGGGAGCTGTTTTTT.

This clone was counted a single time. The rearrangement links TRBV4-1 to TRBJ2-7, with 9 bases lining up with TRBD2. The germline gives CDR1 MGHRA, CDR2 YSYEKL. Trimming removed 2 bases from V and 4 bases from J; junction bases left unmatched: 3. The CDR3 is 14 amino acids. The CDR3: CASSQRGRAYEQYF. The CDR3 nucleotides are TGCGCCAGCAGCCAACGCGGGAGGGCTTACGAGCAGTACTTC.

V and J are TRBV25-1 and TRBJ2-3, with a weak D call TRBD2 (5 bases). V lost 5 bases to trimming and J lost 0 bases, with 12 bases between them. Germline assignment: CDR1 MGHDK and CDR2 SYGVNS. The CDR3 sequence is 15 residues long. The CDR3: CASSKRRGSTDTQYF. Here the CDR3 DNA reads TGTGCCAGCAGTAAACGCAGAGGGAGCACAGATACGCAGTATTTT. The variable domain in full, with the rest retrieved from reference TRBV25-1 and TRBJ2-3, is EADIYQTPRYLVIGTGKKITLECSQTMGHDKMYWYQQDPGMELHLIHYSYGVNSTEKGDLSSESTVSRIRTEHFPLTLESARPSHTSQYLCASSKRRGSTDTQYFGPGTRLTVL.

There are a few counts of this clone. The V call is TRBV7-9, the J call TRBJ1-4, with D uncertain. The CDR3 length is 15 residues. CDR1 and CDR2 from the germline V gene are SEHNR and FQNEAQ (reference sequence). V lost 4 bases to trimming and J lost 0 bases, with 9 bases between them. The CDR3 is CASSSSGATNEKLFF. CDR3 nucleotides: TGTGCCAGCAGCTCTTCAGGCGCAACTAATGAAAAACTGTTTTTT. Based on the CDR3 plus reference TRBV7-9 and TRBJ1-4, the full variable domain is DTGVSQNPRHKITKRGQNVTFRCDPISEHNRLYWYRQTLGQGPEFLTYFQNEAQLEKSRLLSDRFSAERPKGSFSTLEIQRTEQGDSAMYLCASSSSGATNEKLFFGSGTQLSVL.

CDR3 residues: CASSSVTGGYYEQYF. CDR3 DNA sequence: TGTGCCAGCAGCTCCGTGACAGGGGGATACTACGAGCAGTACTTC. The chain recombines TRBV28 with TRBJ2-7, with TRBD1 identical over 9 bases. Germline V gives CDR1 MDHEN, CDR2 SYDVKM. Trimming cost V 6 bases and J 3 bases; bases outside gene matches: 9. This CDR3 has 15 residues.

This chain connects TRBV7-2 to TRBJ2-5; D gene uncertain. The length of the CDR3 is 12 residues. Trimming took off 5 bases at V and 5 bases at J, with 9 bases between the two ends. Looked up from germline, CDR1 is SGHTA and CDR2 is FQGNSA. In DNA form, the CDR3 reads TGTGCCAGCAGCCCCCATACGGAGACCCAGTACTTC. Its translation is CASSPHTETQYF.

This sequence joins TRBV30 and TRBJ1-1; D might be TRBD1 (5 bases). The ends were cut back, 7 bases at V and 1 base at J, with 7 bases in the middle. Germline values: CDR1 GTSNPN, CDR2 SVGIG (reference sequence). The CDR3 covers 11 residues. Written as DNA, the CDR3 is TGTGCCTACGGACAGAACACTGAAGCTTTCTTT. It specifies CAYGQNTEAFF.

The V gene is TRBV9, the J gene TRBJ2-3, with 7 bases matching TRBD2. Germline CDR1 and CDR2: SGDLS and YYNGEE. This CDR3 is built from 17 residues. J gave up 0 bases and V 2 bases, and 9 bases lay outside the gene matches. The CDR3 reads CASSVGGGPSSTDTQYF. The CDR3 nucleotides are TGTGCCAGCAGCGTGGGCGGGGGACCATCTAGCACAGATACGCAGTATTTT.

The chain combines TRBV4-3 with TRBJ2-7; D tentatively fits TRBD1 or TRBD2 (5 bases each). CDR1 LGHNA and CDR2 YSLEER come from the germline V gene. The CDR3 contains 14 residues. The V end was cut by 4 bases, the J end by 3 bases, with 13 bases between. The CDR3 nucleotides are TGCGCCAGCAGCCCTCACACGAGGGGCTACGAGCAGTACTTC. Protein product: CASSPHTRGYEQYF.

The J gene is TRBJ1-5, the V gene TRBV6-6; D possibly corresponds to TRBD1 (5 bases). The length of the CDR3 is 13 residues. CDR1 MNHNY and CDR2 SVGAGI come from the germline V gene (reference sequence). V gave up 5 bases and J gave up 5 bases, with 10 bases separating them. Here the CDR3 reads CASSLGDYQPQHF. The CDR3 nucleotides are TGTGCCAGCAGTCTAGGGGATTATCAGCCCCAGCATTTT.

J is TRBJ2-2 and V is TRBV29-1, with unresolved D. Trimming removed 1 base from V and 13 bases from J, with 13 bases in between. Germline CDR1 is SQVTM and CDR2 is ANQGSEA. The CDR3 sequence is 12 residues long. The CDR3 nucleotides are TGCAGCGTTGAAGGCTCTTCGCGCGGGCTGTTTTTT. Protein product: CSVEGSSRGLFF.

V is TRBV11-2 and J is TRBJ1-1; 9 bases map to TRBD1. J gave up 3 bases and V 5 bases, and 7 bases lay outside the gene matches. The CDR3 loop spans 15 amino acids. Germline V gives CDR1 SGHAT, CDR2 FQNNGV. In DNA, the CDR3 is TGTGCCAGCAGCCCCCGGGACAGGGAGGACACTGAAGCTTTCTTT. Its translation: CASSPRDREDTEAFF.

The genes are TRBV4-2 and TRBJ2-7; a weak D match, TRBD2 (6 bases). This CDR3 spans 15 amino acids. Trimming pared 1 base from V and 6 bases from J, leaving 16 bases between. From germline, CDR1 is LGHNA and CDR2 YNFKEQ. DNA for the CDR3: TGTGCCAGCAGCCAAGCACAGCGGGTAGGTGGCGAGCAGTACTTC. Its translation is CASSQAQRVGGEQYF.

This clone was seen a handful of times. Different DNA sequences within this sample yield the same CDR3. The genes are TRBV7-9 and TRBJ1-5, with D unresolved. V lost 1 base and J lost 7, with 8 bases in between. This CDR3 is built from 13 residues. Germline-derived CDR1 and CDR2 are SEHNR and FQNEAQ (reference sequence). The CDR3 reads CASSLEGRQPQHF. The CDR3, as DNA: TGTGCCAGCAGCTTAGAAGGGAGGCAGCCCCAGCATTTT.

CDR3 loop: CAWSLPGGGGYTF. CDR3 coding DNA: TGTGCCTGGAGCCTCCCCGGGGGCGGTGGCTACACCTTC. This rearrangement joins TRBV30 to TRBJ1-2, with D tentatively TRBD1 (6 bases). V was shortened by 3 bases and J by 7 bases, with 15 bases between the two germline ends. Germline CDR1 GTSNPN, CDR2 SVGIG (reference sequence). This CDR3 contains 13 residues.

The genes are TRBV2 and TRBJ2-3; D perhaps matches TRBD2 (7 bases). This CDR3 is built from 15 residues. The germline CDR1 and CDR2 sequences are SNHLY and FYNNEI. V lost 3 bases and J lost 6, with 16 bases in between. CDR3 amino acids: CASSEAGAALDTQYF. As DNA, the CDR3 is TGTGCCAGCAGTGAGGCGGGGGCCGCCCTCGATACGCAGTATTTT.

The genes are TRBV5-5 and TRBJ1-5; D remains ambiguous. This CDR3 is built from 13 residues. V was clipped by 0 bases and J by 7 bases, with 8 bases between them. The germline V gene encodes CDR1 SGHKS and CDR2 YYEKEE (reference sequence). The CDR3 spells CASSLGPLQPQHF. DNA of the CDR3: TGTGCCAGCAGCTTGGGGCCCCTGCAGCCCCAGCATTTT.

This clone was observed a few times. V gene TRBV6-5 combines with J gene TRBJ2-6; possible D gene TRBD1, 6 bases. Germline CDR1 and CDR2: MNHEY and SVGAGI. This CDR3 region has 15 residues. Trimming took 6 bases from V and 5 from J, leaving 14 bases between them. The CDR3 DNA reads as TGTGCCAGCAGCAGGGGTGGGGGTAGGGCCAACGTCCTGACTTTC. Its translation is CASSRGGGRANVLTF.

The CDR3 loop reads CASSLAPGQGFHQRAKLFF. The CDR3 DNA follows: TGTGCCAGCAGCTTGGCCCCGGGACAGGGTTTCCACCAAAGGGCAAAACTGTTTTTT. The chain employs TRBV5-4 and TRBJ1-4; 9 bases are a match to TRBD1. CDR3 length: 19 amino acids. CDR1 is SGHNT and CDR2 is YYREEE in the germline V gene (reference sequence). Unmatched junction bases numbered 19, after V lost 0 bases and J lost 10 bases.